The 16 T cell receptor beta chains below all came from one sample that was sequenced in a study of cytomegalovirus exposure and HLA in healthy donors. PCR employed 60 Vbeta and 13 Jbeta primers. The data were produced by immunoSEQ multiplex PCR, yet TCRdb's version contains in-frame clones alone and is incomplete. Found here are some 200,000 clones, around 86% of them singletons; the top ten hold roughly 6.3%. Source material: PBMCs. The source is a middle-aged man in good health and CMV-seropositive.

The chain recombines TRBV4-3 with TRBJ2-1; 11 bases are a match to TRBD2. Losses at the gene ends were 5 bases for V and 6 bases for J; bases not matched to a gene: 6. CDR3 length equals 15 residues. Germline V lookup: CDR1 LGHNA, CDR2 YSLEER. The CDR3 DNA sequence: TGCGCCAGCAGCTATACTAGCGGGGGTACCAATGAGCAGTTCTTC. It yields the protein CASSYTSGGTNEQFF.

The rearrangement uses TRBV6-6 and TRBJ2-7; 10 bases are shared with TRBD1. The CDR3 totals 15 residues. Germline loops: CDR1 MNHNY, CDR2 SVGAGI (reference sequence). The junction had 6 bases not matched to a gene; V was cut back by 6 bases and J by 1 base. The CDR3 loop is CASSLDRGPSYEQYF. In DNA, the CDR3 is TGTGCCAGCAGCCTAGACAGGGGGCCTTCCTACGAGCAGTACTTC.

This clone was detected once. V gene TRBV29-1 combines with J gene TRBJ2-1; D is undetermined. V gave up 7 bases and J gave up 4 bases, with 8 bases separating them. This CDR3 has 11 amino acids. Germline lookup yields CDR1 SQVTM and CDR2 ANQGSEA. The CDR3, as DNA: TGCAGCGCCCTCGAGTACAATGAGCAGTTCTTC. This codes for CSALEYNEQFF.

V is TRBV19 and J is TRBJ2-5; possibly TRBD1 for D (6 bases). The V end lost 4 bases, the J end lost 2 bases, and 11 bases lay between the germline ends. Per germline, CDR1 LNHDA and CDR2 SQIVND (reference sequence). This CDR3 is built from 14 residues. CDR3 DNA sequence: TGTGCCAGTAGTACAGACAGGTGGCAAGAGACCCAGTACTTC. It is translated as CASSTDRWQETQYF.

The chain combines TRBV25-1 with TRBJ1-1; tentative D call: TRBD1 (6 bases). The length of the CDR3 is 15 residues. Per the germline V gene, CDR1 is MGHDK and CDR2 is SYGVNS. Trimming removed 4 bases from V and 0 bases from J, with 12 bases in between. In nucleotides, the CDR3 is TGTGCCAGCAGTGTGGACAGCGTTATGAACACTGAAGCTTTCTTT. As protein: CASSVDSVMNTEAFF.

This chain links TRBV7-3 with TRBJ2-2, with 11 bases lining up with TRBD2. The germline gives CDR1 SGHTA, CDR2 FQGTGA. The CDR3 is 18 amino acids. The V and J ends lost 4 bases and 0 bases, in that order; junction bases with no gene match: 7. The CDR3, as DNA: TGTGCCAGCAGCTATTCTAGCGGGGGGACTTCGAACACCGGGGAGCTGTTTTTT. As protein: CASSYSSGGTSNTGELFF.

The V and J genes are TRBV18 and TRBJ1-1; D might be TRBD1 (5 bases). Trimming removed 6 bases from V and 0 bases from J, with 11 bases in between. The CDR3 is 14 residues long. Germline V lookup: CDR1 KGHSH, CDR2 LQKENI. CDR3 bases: TGTGCCAGCTCCCCCCGACAGATGAACACTGAAGCTTTCTTT. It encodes CASSPRQMNTEAFF.

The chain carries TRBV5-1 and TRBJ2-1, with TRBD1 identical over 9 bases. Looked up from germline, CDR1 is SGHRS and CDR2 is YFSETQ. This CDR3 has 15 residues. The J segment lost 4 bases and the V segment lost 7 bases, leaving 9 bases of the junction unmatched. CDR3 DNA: TGCGCCAGCTACTCCGGGACAGGGCCTTACAATGAGCAGTTCTTC. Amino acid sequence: CASYSGTGPYNEQFF.

Written as DNA, the CDR3 is TGTGCCAGCGGATTCCAGGGGGCGTATGGCTACACCTTC. Translated: CASGFQGAYGYTF. The J gene is TRBJ1-2, the V gene TRBV6-1; 8 nucleotides match TRBD1. The V and J ends lost 8 bases and 5 bases, in that order; junction bases with no gene match: 7. Germline V gene lookup returns CDR1 MNHNS and CDR2 SASEGT. The CDR3 spans 13 residues.

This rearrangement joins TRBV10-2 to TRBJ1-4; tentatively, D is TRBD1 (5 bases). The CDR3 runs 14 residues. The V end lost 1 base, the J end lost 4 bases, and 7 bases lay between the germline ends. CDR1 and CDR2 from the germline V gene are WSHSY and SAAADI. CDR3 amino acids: CASSELQVNEKLFF. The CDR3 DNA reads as TGCGCCAGCAGTGAGTTACAGGTTAATGAAAAACTGTTTTTT.

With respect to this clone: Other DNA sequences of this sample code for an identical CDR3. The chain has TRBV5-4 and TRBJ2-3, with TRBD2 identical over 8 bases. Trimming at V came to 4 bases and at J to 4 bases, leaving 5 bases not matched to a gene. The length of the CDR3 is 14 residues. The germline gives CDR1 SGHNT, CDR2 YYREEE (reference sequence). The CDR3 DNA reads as TGTGCCAGCAGCCCTCGGGGGGGCGCAGATACGCAGTATTTT. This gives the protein CASSPRGGADTQYF.

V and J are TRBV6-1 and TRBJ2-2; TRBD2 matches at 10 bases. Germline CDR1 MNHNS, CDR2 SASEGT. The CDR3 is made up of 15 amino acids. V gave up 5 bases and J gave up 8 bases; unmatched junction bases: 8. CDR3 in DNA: TGTGCCAGCAGTTCAGCGGGGGGGGAGTCAGGGGAGCTGTTTTTT. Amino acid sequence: CASSSAGGESGELFF.

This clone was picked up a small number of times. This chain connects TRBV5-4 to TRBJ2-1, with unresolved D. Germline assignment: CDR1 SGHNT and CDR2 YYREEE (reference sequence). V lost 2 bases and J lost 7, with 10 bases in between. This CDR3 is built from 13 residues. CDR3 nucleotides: TGTGCCAGCAGCTTAGTTTCCGGGAATGAGCAGTTCTTC. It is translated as CASSLVSGNEQFF.

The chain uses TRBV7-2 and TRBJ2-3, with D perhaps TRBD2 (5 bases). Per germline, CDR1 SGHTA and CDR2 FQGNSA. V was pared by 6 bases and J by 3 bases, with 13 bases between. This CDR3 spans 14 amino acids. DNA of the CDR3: TGTGCCAGCAGGGTAACTAGATCAACAGATACGCAGTATTTT. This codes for CASRVTRSTDTQYF.

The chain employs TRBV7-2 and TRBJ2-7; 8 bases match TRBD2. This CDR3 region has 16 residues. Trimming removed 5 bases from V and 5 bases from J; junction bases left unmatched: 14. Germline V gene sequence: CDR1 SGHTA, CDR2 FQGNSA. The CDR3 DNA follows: TGTGCCAGCAGCCCGAAAATCACGGGGGGGGCTGACGAGCAGTACTTC. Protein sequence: CASSPKITGGADEQYF.

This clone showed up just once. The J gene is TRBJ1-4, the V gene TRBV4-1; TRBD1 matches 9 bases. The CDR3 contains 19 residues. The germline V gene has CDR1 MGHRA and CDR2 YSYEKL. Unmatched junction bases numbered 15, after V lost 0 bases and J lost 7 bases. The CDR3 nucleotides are TGCGCCAGCAGCCAAGAAAGGGAGCTTGTAGGGACAGGGACTGAAAAACTGTTTTTT. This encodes CASSQERELVGTGTEKLFF.